What follows are 30 T cell receptor beta chains derived from one specimen sequenced in a study of cytomegalovirus exposure and HLA in healthy donors. Primers for the PCR totalled 60 Vbeta and 13 Jbeta. The assay was immunoSEQ multiplex PCR, and TCRdb's table has in-frame clones only and misses some. The sample has around 62,000 clones, roughly 73% seen once. Specimen: PBMCs. All receptors derive from a male donor in good health and CMV-seropositive.

This chain joins TRBV27 and TRBJ2-1, with 7 bases that match TRBD2. V trimming: 5 bases; J trimming: 0 bases; junction bases outside the gene matches: 7. The germline CDR1 and CDR2 sequences are MNHEY and SMNVEV (reference sequence). There are 16 residues in the CDR3. CDR3 residues: CASSPLAGTSYNEQFF. The CDR3 nucleotides are TGTGCCAGCAGTCCATTAGCGGGTACCTCCTACAATGAGCAGTTCTTC.

The rearrangement uses TRBV27 and TRBJ1-1; 10 bases are shared with TRBD1. The germline V gene encodes CDR1 MNHEY and CDR2 SMNVEV (reference sequence). The CDR3 consists of 15 residues. V was clipped by 6 bases and J by 7 bases; unmatched bases: 11. The CDR3 coding sequence is TGTGCCAGCAGGCCTGACAGGGGGCTCAGGCTTGAAGCTTTCTTT. This translates into CASRPDRGLRLEAFF.

In its sample, this clone was seen a few times. The rearrangement links TRBV30 to TRBJ2-7; TRBD1 matches 7 bases. Per germline, CDR1 GTSNPN and CDR2 SVGIG (reference sequence). The junction had 7 bases not matched to a gene; V was cut back by 1 base and J by 1 base. The CDR3 sequence is 15 residues long. DNA of the CDR3: TGTGCCTGGAGTGAGGCGGCAGGGGGATCCTACGAGCAGTACTTC. Residues: CAWSEAAGGSYEQYF.

The CDR3 nucleotides read TGTGCCAGCAGCTCGTACGGGAGGGCCTATGGCTACACCTTC. Translated: CASSSYGRAYGYTF. V and J are TRBV5-4 and TRBJ1-2; unclear D gene. The ends were cut back, 3 bases at V and 4 bases at J, with 13 bases in the middle. Germline assignment: CDR1 SGHNT and CDR2 YYREEE (reference sequence). The length of the CDR3 is 14 residues.

The chain carries TRBV6-5 and TRBJ1-5; D is possibly TRBD1 (5 bases). This CDR3 spans 14 amino acids. Between the trimmed V and J ends, which lost 5 bases and 3 bases, there was a span of 11 bases. Germline assignment: CDR1 MNHEY and CDR2 SVGAGI. The DNA for the CDR3 is TGTGCCAGCAGTATCACAGGTAACAATCAGCCCCAGCATTTT. Translation: CASSITGNNQPQHF.

The rearrangement uses TRBV5-6 and TRBJ1-2; D uncertain. Looked up from germline, CDR1 is SGHDT and CDR2 is YYEEEE. With 4 bases removed from V and 8 bases from J, the gap between germline ends came to 9 bases. The CDR3 has 11 amino acids. Written as DNA, the CDR3 is TGTGCCAGCAGCAGCCTTTCAGGCTACACCTTC. Translated: CASSSLSGYTF. The complete variable domain, with remaining parts taken from reference TRBV5-6 and TRBJ1-2, reads DAGVTQSPTHLIKTRGQQVTLRCSPKSGHDTVSWYQQALGQGPQFIFQYYEEEERQRGNFPDRFSGHQFPNYSSELNVNALLLGDSALYLCASSSLSGYTFGSGTRLTVV.

This chain links TRBV30 with TRBJ1-1; 7 bases align to TRBD1. The CDR3 has 14 amino acids. J was trimmed by 0 bases and V by 3 bases; bases with no gene match: 4. The germline V gene has CDR1 GTSNPN and CDR2 SVGIG (reference sequence). The CDR3 DNA sequence: TGTGCCTGGAGGTACAGGGGAATGAACACTGAAGCTTTCTTT. Translated: CAWRYRGMNTEAFF.

The V and J genes are TRBV2 and TRBJ1-2; no clear D. The length of the CDR3 is 14 residues. The V gene's germline CDR1 is SNHLY and CDR2 FYNNEI. Trimming cost V 1 base and J 4 bases, with 10 bases left between them. The CDR3 protein is CASSEGVLSYGYTF. Here the CDR3 DNA reads TGTGCCAGCAGTGAAGGAGTTTTGTCCTATGGCTACACCTTC.

The table lists this clone with a count of one. V gene TRBV27 combines with J gene TRBJ1-6; no clear D. V shed 6 bases and J shed 6 bases, with 12 bases lying between them. The CDR3 has 14 amino acids. Germline V gives CDR1 MNHEY, CDR2 SMNVEV (reference sequence). As DNA, the CDR3 is TGTGCCAGCAGGCCCCCAGGTGCTAATTCACCCCTCCACTTT. This sequence encodes CASRPPGANSPLHF.

This chain connects TRBV11-2 to TRBJ2-7; D call uncertain. V shed 4 bases and J shed 3 bases, with 4 bases lying between them. CDR1 and CDR2 from the germline V gene are SGHAT and FQNNGV. The CDR3 sequence is 11 residues long. In DNA form, the CDR3 reads TGTGCCAGCAGCTCCTTCTACGAGCAGTACTTC. Translation gives CASSSFYEQYF.

This clone showed up just a few times. The rearrangement links TRBV6-6 to TRBJ1-1; weak D call: TRBD1 (5 bases). CDR1 and CDR2 (germline): MNHNY, SVGAGI (reference sequence). The CDR3 totals 13 residues. Trimming took 2 bases from V and 5 from J, leaving 9 bases between them. CDR3 sequence reads: CASSYGGGTEAFF. DNA for the CDR3: TGTGCCAGCAGTTACGGGGGGGGAACTGAAGCTTTCTTT.

This rearrangement joins TRBV4-3 to TRBJ2-5, with 7 nucleotides matching TRBD2. The junction had 7 bases not matched to a gene; V was cut back by 1 base and J by 5 bases. The CDR3 has 15 amino acids. The germline V gene has CDR1 LGHNA and CDR2 YSLEER. CDR3 amino acids: CASSQGVGLGETQYF. DNA for the CDR3: TGCGCCAGCAGCCAAGGGGTTGGACTAGGGGAGACCCAGTACTTC.

This clone has just a few counts. The rearrangement links TRBV9 to TRBJ2-1; 13 bases agree with TRBD2. Germline V gene data show CDR1 as SGDLS and CDR2 as YYNGEE. Losses at the gene ends were 3 bases for V and 0 bases for J; bases not matched to a gene: 12. The CDR3 is 20 residues long. CDR3 coding DNA: TGTGCCAGCAGCGCGGGTTGGACTAGCGGGGGAAGAAGCTCCTACAATGAGCAGTTCTTC. Its protein is CASSAGWTSGGRSSYNEQFF.

This sequence joins TRBV2 and TRBJ1-5; perhaps TRBD1 as D (6 bases). This CDR3 region has 15 residues. Germline lookup yields CDR1 SNHLY and CDR2 FYNNEI. V gave up 7 bases and J gave up 2 bases, with 15 bases separating them. The CDR3 is CASTGGPGGNQPQHF. The CDR3 DNA follows: TGTGCCAGCACCGGGGGGCCAGGGGGCAATCAGCCCCAGCATTTT.

This chain joins TRBV7-9 and TRBJ2-1, with 9 positions matching TRBD2. CDR1 is SEHNR and CDR2 is FQNEAQ in the germline V gene (reference sequence). The V segment lost 4 bases and the J segment 10 bases; nucleotides outside the gene matches: 17. CDR3 length: 17 amino acids. The CDR3 region has the DNA TGTGCCAGCAGCTCTCCACGTGGCGGGGGGGACCTTGGGGAGCAGTTCTTC. It is translated as CASSSPRGGGDLGEQFF.

The chain joins TRBV5-5 to TRBJ1-5, with TRBD1 as a possible D gene (5 bases). V was shortened by 4 bases and J by 0 bases, with 17 bases between the two germline ends. This CDR3 spans 17 amino acids. CDR1 SGHKS and CDR2 YYEKEE come from the germline V gene (reference sequence). The CDR3 protein is CASSPPPGSNSNQPQHF. DNA for the CDR3: TGTGCCAGCAGCCCCCCCCCAGGGTCGAATAGCAATCAGCCCCAGCATTTT.

The rearrangement links TRBV19 to TRBJ1-5; 11 bases fit TRBD1. This CDR3 spans 15 amino acids. Germline loops: CDR1 LNHDA, CDR2 SQIVND (reference sequence). Germline trimming cut 3 bases from V and 5 bases from J; bases unmatched to any gene: 3. CDR3 coding DNA: TGTGCCAGTAGTATGAGGACAGGGGGCGATCAGCCCCAGCATTTT. Protein sequence: CASSMRTGGDQPQHF.

The gene calls are TRBV28 and TRBJ1-2; no clear D. The CDR3 totals 15 residues. The ends were cut back, 3 bases at V and 2 bases at J, with 13 bases in the middle. Germline V gene lookup returns CDR1 MDHEN and CDR2 SYDVKM. The chain's CDR3 is CASSFGLILNYGYTF. CDR3 nucleotides: TGTGCCAGCAGTTTTGGACTCATACTAAACTATGGCTACACCTTC.

The chain links TRBV7-2 to TRBJ2-5; D possibly corresponds to TRBD2 (5 bases). The V end was cut by 4 bases, the J end by 1 base, with 7 bases between. The CDR3 is made up of 13 amino acids. Germline V gives CDR1 SGHTA, CDR2 FQGNSA. The CDR3 region is CASSSGIQETQYF. The CDR3 nucleotides are TGTGCCAGCAGCTCCGGGATCCAAGAGACCCAGTACTTC. Variable domain in full (rest from reference TRBV7-2 and TRBJ2-5): GAGVSQSPSNKVTEKGKDVELRCDPISGHTALYWYRQSLGQGLEFLIYFQGNSAPDKSGLPSDRFSAERTGGSVSTLTIQRTQQEDSAVYLCASSSGIQETQYFGPGTRLLVL.

The rearrangement links TRBV28 to TRBJ2-3; maybe TRBD2 (6 bases). Between the trimmed V and J ends, which lost 3 bases and 6 bases, there was a span of 25 bases. Germline V gives CDR1 MDHEN, CDR2 SYDVKM. CDR3 length: 18 residues. CDR3 loop: CASSFFGGRPSSADTQYF. Written as DNA, the CDR3 is TGTGCCAGCAGTTTTTTTGGGGGGAGGCCCTCTAGTGCGGATACGCAGTATTTT.

The chain carries TRBV2 and TRBJ1-5, with 8 bases lining up with TRBD1. Germline CDR1 reads SNHLY; CDR2 reads FYNNEI. J was trimmed by 6 bases and V by 7 bases; bases with no gene match: 5. This CDR3 spans 13 amino acids. For the CDR3, the DNA is TGTGCCAGCATCGGACAGGGAGGTCAGCCCCAGCATTTT. It codes for CASIGQGGQPQHF.

The chain couples TRBV15 to TRBJ2-5, with D possibly matching TRBD2 (6 bases). From germline, CDR1 is LNHNV and CDR2 YYDKDF (reference sequence). With 6 bases removed from V and 1 base from J, the gap between germline ends came to 15 bases. This CDR3 has 15 residues. CDR3 coding DNA: TGTGCCACCAGGGGGACTGGGGAGTTCCAAGAGACCCAGTACTTC. Encoded protein: CATRGTGEFQETQYF.

This rearrangement joins TRBV7-9 to TRBJ2-7; TRBD2 might be the D (5 bases). Trimming shortened V by 5 bases and J by 6 bases, and 11 bases separated the two germline ends. The CDR3 length is 12 residues. Germline V gene data show CDR1 as SEHNR and CDR2 as FQNEAQ (reference sequence). CDR3 sequence: CASSPNRGEQYF. The CDR3 DNA sequence: TGTGCCAGCAGCCCGAATCGGGGCGAGCAGTACTTC.

This clone was seen only once. V gene TRBV4-3 combines with J gene TRBJ1-2; perhaps TRBD1 as D (6 bases). V gave up 3 bases and J gave up 0 bases, with 20 bases separating them. CDR3 size: 18 residues. The germline V gene has CDR1 LGHNA and CDR2 YSLEER. The CDR3 region has the DNA TGCGCCAGCAGCCACCCAGCGATAGACAGGACAACTAACTATGGCTACACCTTC. It translates to CASSHPAIDRTTNYGYTF.

This clone has a single count. The CDR3 reads CASSPGYNAYEQYF. CDR3 DNA sequence: TGTGCCAGCAGCCCGGGGTACAACGCCTACGAGCAGTACTTC. J is TRBJ2-7 and V is TRBV4-2; D is possibly TRBD2 (5 bases). CDR1 is LGHNA and CDR2 is YNFKEQ in the germline V gene. Trimming cost V 4 bases and J 2 bases, with 12 bases left between them. The CDR3 length is 14 residues.

This clone was recorded a few times. The chain joins TRBV5-6 to TRBJ2-7; 9 bases match TRBD2. The CDR3 is made up of 18 amino acids. The V segment lost 4 bases and the J segment 3 bases; nucleotides outside the gene matches: 17. CDR1 and CDR2 from the germline V gene are SGHDT and YYEEEE. The CDR3 DNA reads TGTGCCAGCAGCCACCTATATAAGTTGGTAGCGGGAGACTACGAGCAGTACTTC. The encoded protein is CASSHLYKLVAGDYEQYF.

V and J are TRBV5-1 and TRBJ1-1; tentatively, D is TRBD1 (5 bases). Trimming left V 2 bases short and J 0 bases short, with 17 bases between. CDR1 and CDR2 from the germline V gene are SGHRS and YFSETQ. CDR3 length: 17 residues. CDR3 sequence (DNA): TGCGCCAGCAGCTTATCTGCCCGACAGCACATGAACACTGAAGCTTTCTTT. Protein product: CASSLSARQHMNTEAFF.

Only a few counts were recorded for this clone. DNA of the CDR3: TGTGCCAGCAGCCTAACGGGGAGCACGACTCCTGGAAACACCATATATTTT. It specifies CASSLTGSTTPGNTIYF. The chain couples TRBV7-6 to TRBJ1-3; D gene uncertain. The CDR3 extends over 17 amino acids. V was pared by 5 bases and J by 2 bases, with 19 bases between. Per the germline V gene, CDR1 is SGHVS and CDR2 is FNYEAQ. The whole variable domain, remainder taken from reference TRBV7-6 and TRBJ1-3, is GAGVSQSPRYKVTKRGQDVALRCDPISGHVSLYWYRQALGQGPEFLTYFNYEAQQDKSGLPNDRFSAERPEGSISTLTIQRTEQRDSAMYRCASSLTGSTTPGNTIYFGEGSWLTVV.

The chain is built from TRBV5-1 and TRBJ1-6; 8 nucleotides line up with TRBD1. After removal of 4 bases from V and 7 bases from J, the junction contained 10 bases not matched to a gene. The CDR3 contains 16 residues. Germline-derived CDR1 and CDR2 are SGHRS and YFSETQ. Here the CDR3 DNA reads TGCGCCAGCAGCCTGACCCCCGGGACAGGCAATTCACCCCTCCACTTT. Protein: CASSLTPGTGNSPLHF.

The J gene is TRBJ1-2, the V gene TRBV6-5, with D possibly matching TRBD1 (6 bases). Trimming took 0 bases from V and 3 from J, leaving 14 bases between them. CDR3 size: 16 residues. Germline V gives CDR1 MNHEY, CDR2 SVGAGI. This CDR3 is CASSYSIQGLDYGYTF. The CDR3 region has the DNA TGTGCCAGCAGTTACTCGATTCAGGGGTTAGACTATGGCTACACCTTC.